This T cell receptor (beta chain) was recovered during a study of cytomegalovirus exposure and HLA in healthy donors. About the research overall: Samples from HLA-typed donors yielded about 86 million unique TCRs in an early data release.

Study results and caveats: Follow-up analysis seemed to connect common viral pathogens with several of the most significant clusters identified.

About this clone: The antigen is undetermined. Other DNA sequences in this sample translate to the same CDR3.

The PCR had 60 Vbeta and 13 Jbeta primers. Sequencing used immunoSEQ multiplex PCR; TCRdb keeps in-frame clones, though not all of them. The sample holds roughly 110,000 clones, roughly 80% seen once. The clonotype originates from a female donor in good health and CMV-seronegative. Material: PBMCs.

CDR3 sequence reads: CASSYRGSGTEAFF. DNA for the CDR3: TGTGCCAGCAGTTACCGGGGTTCGGGCACTGAAGCTTTCTTT. This chain links TRBV6-5 with TRBJ1-1; D unclear. Looked up from germline, CDR1 is MNHEY and CDR2 is SVGAGI. V dropped 2 bases and J dropped 4 bases, with 11 bases sitting between them. This CDR3 contains 14 residues.